This TCR beta chain originates from a study of cytomegalovirus exposure and HLA in healthy donors. General study results and limits: Most sequenced TCRs were rare (though some public TCRs occurred in many donors).

Trimming took 1 base from V and 5 from J; bases not matched to a gene: 3. In germline, CDR1 is LNHNV, CDR2 YYDKDF (reference sequence). This CDR3 region has 15 residues. A remark on this clone: Antigen specificity is unknown.

Use of 60 Vbeta and 13 Jbeta primers characterized the PCR. The protocol was immunoSEQ multiplex PCR, while the TCRdb copy is restricted to in-frame clones and leaves out a portion. The repertoire holds about 160,000 clones, approximately 80% seen once, with approximately 7% in the top ten. This clonotype originated in a woman aged 25 to 45 in good health and CMV-seropositive. Sequencing input: PBMCs. V and J are TRBV15 and TRBJ1-1; 11 nucleotides match TRBD1. CDR3 sequence (DNA): TGTGCCACCAGCAGAGGAGGGACAGGGGGAACTGAAGCTTTCTTT. Translated: CATSRGGTGGTEAFF.